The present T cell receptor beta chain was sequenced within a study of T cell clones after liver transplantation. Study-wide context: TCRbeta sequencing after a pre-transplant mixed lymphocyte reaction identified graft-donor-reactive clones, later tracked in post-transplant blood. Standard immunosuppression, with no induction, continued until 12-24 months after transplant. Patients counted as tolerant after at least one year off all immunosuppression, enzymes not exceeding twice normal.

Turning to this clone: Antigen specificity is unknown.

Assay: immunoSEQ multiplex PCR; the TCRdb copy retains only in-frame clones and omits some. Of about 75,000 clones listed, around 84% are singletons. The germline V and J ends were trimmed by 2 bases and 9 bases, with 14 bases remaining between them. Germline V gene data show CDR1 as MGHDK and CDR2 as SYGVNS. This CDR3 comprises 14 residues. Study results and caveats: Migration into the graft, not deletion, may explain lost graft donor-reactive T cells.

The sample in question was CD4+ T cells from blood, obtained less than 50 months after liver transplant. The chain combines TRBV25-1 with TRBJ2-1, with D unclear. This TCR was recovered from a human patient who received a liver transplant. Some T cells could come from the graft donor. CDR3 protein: CASSERGETFEQFF. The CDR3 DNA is TGTGCCAGCAGTGAACGAGGCGAGACTTTTGAGCAGTTCTTC.